This T cell receptor (beta chain) came from a study of cytomegalovirus exposure and HLA in healthy donors. Germline lookup yields CDR1 LGHNT and CDR2 FRNRAP. The V and J ends lost 3 bases and 6 bases respectively, with 18 bases between them. The CDR3 extends over 16 amino acids. PCR used 60 Vbeta primers and 13 Jbeta primers. Method: immunoSEQ multiplex PCR; TCRdb's copy keeps in-frame clones and lacks some. This sample yields around 110,000 clones, of which under 70% are seen a single time; more than 1.5% belongs to the top ten. About this clone itself: Antigen: not known.

Study-wide results and caveats: After further analysis at a later stage, roughly 16,000 TCR beta sequences were associated with HLA alleles at 0.05 false discovery rate. Being indistinguishable, some V segments were excluded, TRBV6-2 and TRBV6-3 among them.

This sequence originates from a man aged 18 to 35 in good health and CMV-seronegative. The sample consisted of PBMCs. The chain has TRBV12-5 and TRBJ1-5, with D perhaps matching TRBD1 (5 bases). CDR3 sequence reads: CASGFSGQGGSQPQHF. The CDR3 DNA is TGTGCTAGTGGTTTTTCGGGGCAGGGAGGGAGTCAGCCCCAGCATTTT. The complete variable domain, with remaining parts taken from reference TRBV12-5 and TRBJ1-5, reads DARVTQTPRHKVTEMGQEVTMRCQPILGHNTVFWYRQTMMQGLELLAYFRNRAPLDDSGMPKDRFSAEMPDATLATLKIQPSEPRDSAVYFCASGFSGQGGSQPQHFGDGTRLSIL.